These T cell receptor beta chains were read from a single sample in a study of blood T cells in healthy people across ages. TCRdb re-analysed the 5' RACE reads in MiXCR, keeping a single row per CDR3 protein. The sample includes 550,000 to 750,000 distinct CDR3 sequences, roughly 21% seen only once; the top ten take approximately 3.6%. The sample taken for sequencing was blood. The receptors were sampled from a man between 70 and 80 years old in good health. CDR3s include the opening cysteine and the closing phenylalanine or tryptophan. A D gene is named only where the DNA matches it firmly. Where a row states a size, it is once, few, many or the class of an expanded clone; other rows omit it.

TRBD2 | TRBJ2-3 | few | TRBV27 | CASSLSRLSGGTDTQYF | TGTGCCAGCAGTTTATCCCGGCTTAGCGGGGGCACAGATACGCAGTATTTT
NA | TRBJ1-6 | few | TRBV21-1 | CASSNRQINSPLHF | TGTGCCAGCAGCAACCGACAAATAAATTCACCCCTCCACTTT
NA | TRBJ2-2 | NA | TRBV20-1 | CSARETTGELFF | TGCAGTGCTAGAGAAACGACCGGGGAGCTGTTTTTT
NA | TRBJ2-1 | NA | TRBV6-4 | CASRISGNSYNEQFF | TGTGCCAGCAGAATTAGCGGTAACTCCTACAATGAGCAGTTCTTC
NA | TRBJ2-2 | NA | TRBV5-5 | CASSLNPVGNRGELFF | TGTGCCAGCAGCCTCAACCCCGTCGGGAACCGCGGGGAGCTGTTTTTT
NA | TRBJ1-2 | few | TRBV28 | CASSLTHNSYGYTF | TGTGCCAGCAGTTTAACCCACAACAGCTATGGCTACACCTTC
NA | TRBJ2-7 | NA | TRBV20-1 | CSAQAGGTAYYEQYF | TGCAGTGCCCAAGCAGGGGGGACAGCCTATTACGAGCAGTACTTC
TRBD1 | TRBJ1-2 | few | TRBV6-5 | CASSKGQGYGCTF | TGTGCCAGCAGCAAGGGACAGGGATATGGCTGCACCTTC
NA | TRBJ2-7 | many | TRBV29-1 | CSVDGAAEQYF | TGCAGCGTTGATGGAGCTGCCGAGCAGTACTTC
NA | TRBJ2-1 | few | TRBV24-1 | CATSPWGSHNEQFF | TGTGCCACCAGTCCTTGGGGGTCCCACAATGAGCAGTTCTTC
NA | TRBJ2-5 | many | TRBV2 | CASSVSVETQYF | TGTGCCAGCAGTGTCTCAGTGGAGACCCAGTACTTC
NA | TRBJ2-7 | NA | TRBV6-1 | CASRPTDRIAYEQYF | TGTGCCAGCAGACCCACAGACAGAATAGCTTACGAGCAGTACTTC
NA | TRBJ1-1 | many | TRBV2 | CASSEAIGHFYGTEAFF | TGTGCCAGCAGTGAAGCGATTGGGCACTTTTACGGCACTGAAGCTTTCTTT
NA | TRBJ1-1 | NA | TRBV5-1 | CASSLVGTPNTEAFF | TGCGCCAGCAGCTTGGTGGGGACACCTAACACTGAAGCCTTCTTT
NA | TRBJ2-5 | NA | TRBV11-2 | CASSWNSETQYF | TGTGCCAGCAGCTGGAACTCGGAGACCCAGTACTTC
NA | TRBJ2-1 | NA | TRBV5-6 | CASSPRGAGLLQAEQFF | TGTGCCAGCAGCCCCCGCGGAGCGGGTCTGCTACAAGCGGAGCAGTTCTTC
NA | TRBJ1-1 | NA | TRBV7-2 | CASSLRVVNTEAFF | TGTGCCAGCAGCCTCCGTGTGGTGAACACTGAAGCTTTCTTT
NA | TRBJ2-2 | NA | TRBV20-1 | CSARVSGGGELFF | TGCAGTGCTAGAGTTAGCGGCGGCGGGGAGCTGTTTTTT
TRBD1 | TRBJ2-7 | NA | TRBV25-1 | CASSESGQNSYEQYF | TGTGCCAGCAGTGAATCGGGACAGAACTCCTACGAGCAGTACTTC
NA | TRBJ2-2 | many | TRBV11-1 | CASSLIKGHNTGELFF | TGTGCCAGCAGCTTAATCAAGGGGCACAACACCGGGGAGCTGTTTTTT
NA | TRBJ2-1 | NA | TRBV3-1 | CASSQARLVGEQFF | TGTGCCAGCAGCCAAGCGAGACTAGTGGGGGAGCAGTTCTTC
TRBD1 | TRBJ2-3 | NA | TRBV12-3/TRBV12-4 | CASSPGQGTETQYF | TGTGCCAGCAGCCCTGGACAGGGAACGGAGACCCAGTACTTT
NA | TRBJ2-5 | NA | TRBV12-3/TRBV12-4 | CASSFRQRETQYF | TGTGCCAGCAGTTTTCGACAACGGGAGACCCAGTACTTC
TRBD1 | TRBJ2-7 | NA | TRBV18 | CASSPQGQGGEQYF | TGTGCCAGCTCACCACAGGGACAGGGTGGAGAGCAGTACTTC
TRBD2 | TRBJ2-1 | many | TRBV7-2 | CASSFSAAGEGGEQFF | TGTGCCAGCAGCTTTTCTGCGGCGGGAGAAGGCGGCGAGCAGTTCTTC
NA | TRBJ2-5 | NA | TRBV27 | CASSPGGARETQYF | TGTGCCAGCAGCCCAGGGGGGGCACGGGAGACCCAGTACTTC
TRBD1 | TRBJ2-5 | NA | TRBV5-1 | CASSLNRGDNHEETQYF | TGCGCCAGCAGCTTGAACAGGGGGGACAATCACGAAGAGACCCAGTACTTC
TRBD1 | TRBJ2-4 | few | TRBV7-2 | CASSPLDRGAKNIQYF | TGTGCCAGCAGCCCTCTCGACAGGGGGGCCAAAAACATTCAGTACTTC
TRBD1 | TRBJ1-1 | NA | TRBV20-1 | CSAEAGTAPLKAFF | TGCAGTGCTGAGGCCGGGACAGCCCCTCTAAAAGCTTTCTTT
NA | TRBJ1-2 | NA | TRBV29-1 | CSVSGTRGYTF | TGCAGCGTTAGCGGGACGCGGGGCTACACCTTC
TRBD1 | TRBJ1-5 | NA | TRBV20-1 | CSTDREAVSNQPQHF | TGCAGTACAGACAGGGAGGCTGTTAGCAATCAGCCCCAGCATTTT
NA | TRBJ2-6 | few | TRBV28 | CASALPGANVLTF | TGTGCCAGCGCCCTCCCCGGGGCCAACGTCCTGACTTTC
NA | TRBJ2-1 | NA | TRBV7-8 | CASSQRLSQRPYNEQFF | TGTGCCAGCAGCCAACGACTTTCCCAGCGGCCATACAATGAGCAGTTCTTC
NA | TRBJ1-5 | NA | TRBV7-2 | CASSSDFSNQPQHF | TGTGCCAGCAGCTCAGACTTTAGCAATCAGCCCCAGCATTTT
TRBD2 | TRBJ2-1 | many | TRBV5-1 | CASSQIAGGYNEQFF | TGCGCCAGCAGCCAAATAGCGGGAGGCTACAATGAGCAGTTCTTC
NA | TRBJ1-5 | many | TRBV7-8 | CASSLATNQPQHF | TGTGCCAGCAGCTTAGCTACGAATCAGCCCCAGCATTTT
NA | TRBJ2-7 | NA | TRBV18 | CASSPAERYEQYF | TGTGCCAGCTCACCAGCGGAGCGCTACGAGCAGTACTTC
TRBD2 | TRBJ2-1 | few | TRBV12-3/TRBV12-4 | CASSPGTSGTSYNEQFF | TGTGCCAGCAGTCCCGGGACTAGCGGAACCTCCTACAATGAGCAGTTCTTC
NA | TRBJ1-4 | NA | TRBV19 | CASSISEHEKLFF | TGTGCCAGTAGTATATCCGAGCATGAAAAACTGTTTTTT
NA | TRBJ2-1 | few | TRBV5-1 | CASSSGAPGNEQFF | TGCGCCAGCAGCTCCGGTGCCCCCGGGAATGAGCAGTTCTTC
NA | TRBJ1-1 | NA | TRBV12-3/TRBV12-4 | CASTSTGRFTEAFF | TGTGCCAGCACCTCCACAGGGCGGTTCACTGAAGCTTTCTTT
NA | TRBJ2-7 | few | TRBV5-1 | CASSFDSDRYEQYF | TGCGCCAGCAGCTTTGACTCGGACCGTTACGAGCAGTACTTC